The 27 T cell receptor beta chains reported below all come from one sample, sequenced in a study of shared clonotypes between healthy human individuals. Assay: immunoSEQ multiplex PCR; the TCRdb copy retains only in-frame clones and omits some. Among about 2 million clones listed, over 85% were seen once. Cells designated naive CD8 were CD45RO-negative and were positively selected for CCR7, with terminally differentiated effector memory CD45RA+ cells excluded. Material: naive CD8+ T cells sorted from blood. The source is a man aged 18 to 35 in good health.

This clone was recorded only once. The gene calls are TRBV10-3 and TRBJ2-1, with D unclear. Trimming pared 8 bases from V and 9 bases from J, leaving 11 bases between. In germline, CDR1 is ENHRY, CDR2 SYGVKD. The CDR3 sequence is 11 residues long. The CDR3 DNA reads as TGTGCCATCGGGGTGGGAAGTGAGCAGTTCTTC. Translating gives CAIGVGSEQFF.

The J gene is TRBJ2-3, the V gene TRBV7-2; D is unclear. The germline CDR1 and CDR2 sequences are SGHTA and FQGNSA. This CDR3 region has 13 residues. Trimming removed 1 base from V and 11 bases from J, with 13 bases in between. CDR3 nucleotides: TGTGCCAGCAGCTTAGGCCCCGTGGATGAGCAGTATTTT. It codes for CASSLGPVDEQYF.

The rearrangement uses TRBV21-1 and TRBJ1-1. TRBV21-1 is a pseudogene locus. The CDR3 length is 16 residues. The CDR3 is CASSKEAAGGDTEAFF. The CDR3 region has the DNA TGTGCCAGCAGCAAAGAGGCGGCAGGGGGGGATACTGAAGCTTTCTTT.

The chain employs TRBV6-5 and TRBJ2-7, with D unresolved. Germline CDR1 and CDR2: MNHEY and SVGAGI. CDR3 length: 13 residues. The V end was cut by 0 bases, the J end by 2 bases, with 5 bases between. CDR3 region: CASSYSIPYEQYF. The CDR3 nucleotides read TGTGCCAGCAGTTACTCTATCCCCTACGAGCAGTACTTC.

The chain employs TRBV5-6 and TRBJ2-7, with a weak D call TRBD2 (5 bases). The CDR3 length is 14 residues. Trimming removed 0 bases at V and 5 bases at J, with 12 bases between. Germline CDR1 and CDR2: SGHDT and YYEEEE. The CDR3 reads CASSLGGRGDEQYF. The CDR3 region has the DNA TGTGCCAGCAGCTTGGGGGGTCGGGGAGACGAGCAGTACTTC.

CDR3 amino acids: CASSFRGPSTDTQYF. The CDR3 nucleotides are TGCGCCAGCAGCTTCAGGGGGCCTAGCACAGATACGCAGTATTTT. The chain links TRBV5-1 to TRBJ2-3; the match to TRBD1 covers 8 bases. The CDR3 is made up of 15 amino acids. The ends lost 2 bases at V and 0 bases at J; junction bases unmatched: 2. Germline CDR1 SGHRS, CDR2 YFSETQ.

CDR3 in amino acids: CASSQDPPGTSLSNEQFF. CDR3 sequence (DNA): TGCGCCAGCAGCCAAGATCCCCCCGGGACTAGCCTGTCCAATGAGCAGTTCTTC. The chain joins TRBV4-3 to TRBJ2-1; 9 positions match TRBD2. CDR1 and CDR2 (germline): LGHNA, YSLEER. V shed 0 bases and J 6 bases; nucleotides not matched to a gene: 12. This CDR3 comprises 18 residues.

The chain combines TRBV30 with TRBJ2-2; D may be TRBD1 (6 bases). The germline V and J ends were trimmed by 5 bases and 0 bases, with 10 bases remaining between them. From germline, CDR1 is GTSNPN and CDR2 SVGIG (reference sequence). The CDR3 contains 14 residues. For the CDR3, the DNA is TGTGCCTGGCAGGGGCTGGCGAACACCGGGGAGCTGTTTTTT. It is translated as CAWQGLANTGELFF.

The rearrangement uses TRBV7-9 and TRBJ2-7; TRBD2 is a possible D gene (6 bases). The germline V gene encodes CDR1 SEHNR and CDR2 FQNEAQ (reference sequence). The CDR3 spans 11 residues. V shed 9 bases and J shed 2 bases, with 8 bases lying between them. Written as DNA, the CDR3 is TGTGCCAGTGCGGGGACCTACGAGCAGTACTTC. Residues: CASAGTYEQYF.

The chain recombines TRBV27 with TRBJ1-2; D not certain. Trimming removed 0 bases from V and 5 bases from J, with 7 bases in between. Germline CDR1 MNHEY, CDR2 SMNVEV (reference sequence). CDR3 size: 13 residues. Here the CDR3 DNA reads TGTGCCAGCAGTTTATCGGAGAAATATGGCTACACCTTC. Translated, it gives CASSLSEKYGYTF.

The V call is TRBV13, the J call TRBJ2-7, with TRBD2 matching over 11 bases. The V gene's germline CDR1 is PRHDT and CDR2 FYEKMQ (reference sequence). Trimming removed 5 bases from V and 2 bases from J; junction bases left unmatched: 8. This CDR3 is 16 amino acids long. The CDR3 region is CASSILTSGITYEQYF. CDR3 DNA sequence: TGTGCCAGCAGCATCTTGACTAGCGGGATCACCTACGAGCAGTACTTC.

The chain uses TRBV9 and TRBJ1-1; no definite D call. CDR1 is SGDLS, CDR2 YYNGEE, per germline. Trimming stripped 8 bases from V and 4 bases from J, with 15 bases between. The CDR3 is 13 amino acids. The CDR3 DNA follows: TGTGCCAGTTCCCTCAAACCGGGCACTGAAGCTTTCTTT. Translating it yields CASSLKPGTEAFF.

CDR3 sequence (DNA): TGCGCCAGCAGCCCGGGGACAGGGGGCTTTGGAAACACCATATATTTT. Translated: CASSPGTGGFGNTIYF. The chain joins TRBV4-1 to TRBJ1-3; 12 bases match TRBD1. V dropped 4 bases and J dropped 3; count of bases not matched to a gene: 4. CDR1 and CDR2 (germline): MGHRA, YSYEKL. This CDR3 contains 16 residues.

A remark on this clone: Other DNA variants within this sample encode the same CDR3. The chain couples TRBV27 to TRBJ1-5, with no clear D. Germline V CDR1 and CDR2: MNHEY, SMNVEV (reference sequence). The germline V and J ends were trimmed by 2 bases and 6 bases, with 8 bases remaining between them. The CDR3 is 13 amino acids. The DNA of the CDR3 is TGTGCCAGCAGTTTACTCGGAGGTCAGCCCCAGCATTTT. Its protein is CASSLLGGQPQHF.

The CDR3 DNA sequence: TGTGCCAGCAGAAACGGGGGGGAGCTGTTTTTT. Its protein is CASRNGGELFF. The chain joins TRBV9 to TRBJ2-2; D gene unclear. Germline V gives CDR1 SGDLS, CDR2 YYNGEE. With 5 bases removed from V and 8 bases from J, the gap between germline ends came to 7 bases. The CDR3 consists of 11 residues.

J is TRBJ1-5 and V is TRBV28, with 8 bases fitting TRBD1. CDR1 MDHEN and CDR2 SYDVKM come from the germline V gene. Trimming took 7 bases from V and 6 from J; bases not matched to a gene: 8. This CDR3 has 14 residues. CDR3 nucleotide sequence: TGTGCCAGCACCCCGGACAGGGTCCTTCAGCCCCAGCATTTT. Translation gives CASTPDRVLQPQHF.

The chain links TRBV2 to TRBJ1-1, with D perhaps TRBD1 (5 bases). Germline CDR1 reads SNHLY; CDR2 reads FYNNEI. The V and J ends lost 7 bases and 0 bases respectively, with 12 bases between them. The CDR3 contains 14 residues. The CDR3 reads CASKVWGVNTEAFF. In DNA form, the CDR3 reads TGTGCCAGCAAGGTTTGGGGCGTGAACACTGAAGCTTTCTTT.

This sequence joins TRBV7-9 and TRBJ2-7; D uncertain. Trimming pared 1 base from V and 4 bases from J, leaving 8 bases between. The CDR3 has 13 amino acids. The germline V gene has CDR1 SEHNR and CDR2 FQNEAQ (reference sequence). The CDR3 region has the DNA TGTGCCAGCAGCTTAGACAAATATTACGAGCAGTACTTC. This encodes CASSLDKYYEQYF.

The genes are TRBV5-6 and TRBJ1-2, with D uncertain. The V end was cut by 4 bases, the J end by 4 bases, with 11 bases between. This CDR3 contains 13 residues. Germline lookup yields CDR1 SGHDT and CDR2 YYEEEE. In nucleotides, the CDR3 is TGTGCCAGCAGCGTGGACGGCCTCTATGGCTACACCTTC. It codes for CASSVDGLYGYTF.

This chain uses TRBV13 with TRBJ2-7; 8 nucleotides align to TRBD2. After removal of 2 bases from V and 5 bases from J, the junction contained 17 bases not matched to a gene. The CDR3 runs 18 residues. Germline V gene lookup returns CDR1 PRHDT and CDR2 FYEKMQ (reference sequence). CDR3 sequence reads: CASSLPLPTGGSGDEQYF. For the CDR3, the DNA is TGTGCCAGCAGCTTACCCCTACCAACGGGAGGGAGTGGGGACGAGCAGTACTTC.

The rearrangement uses TRBV19 and TRBJ2-2; D gene uncertain. V lost 3 bases and J 1 base, leaving 9 bases between the germline ends. Germline CDR1 LNHDA, CDR2 SQIVND (reference sequence). This CDR3 is 15 amino acids long. CDR3 loop: CASSMLGMNTGELFF. The CDR3 region has the DNA TGTGCCAGTAGTATGCTGGGAATGAACACCGGGGAGCTGTTTTTT.

The chain uses TRBV9 and TRBJ2-1; 7 bases match TRBD2. Trimming at V came to 0 bases and at J to 9 bases, leaving 18 bases not matched to a gene. The V gene's germline CDR1 is SGDLS and CDR2 YYNGEE. This CDR3 comprises 18 residues. DNA of the CDR3: TGTGCCAGCAGCGTAGCCCCTTATCGGGAGGTCGGTGGAGTTGAGCAGTTCTTC. This encodes CASSVAPYREVGGVEQFF.

This rearrangement joins TRBV4-1 to TRBJ2-2; the D gene is possibly TRBD2 (6 bases). Trimming took off 4 bases at V and 3 bases at J, with 15 bases between the two ends. CDR3 length: 16 residues. Germline CDR1 MGHRA, CDR2 YSYEKL. CDR3 nucleotide sequence: TGCGCCAGCAGCCTCGAGGCTAGCGTAGACACCGGGGAGCTGTTTTTT. Amino acid sequence: CASSLEASVDTGELFF.

The chain has TRBV11-2 and TRBJ2-7, with 7 bases matching TRBD2. The CDR3 is made up of 17 amino acids. With 1 base clipped from V and 5 bases from J, the junction kept 14 bases outside the gene matches. CDR1 SGHAT and CDR2 FQNNGV come from the germline V gene. As DNA, the CDR3 is TGTGCCAGCAGCTTAGCCCCCTATGGGGGAGGGTTGCACGAGCAGTACTTC. It encodes CASSLAPYGGGLHEQYF.

The rearrangement uses TRBV27 and TRBJ2-4, with unresolved D. Trimming cost V 1 base and J 0 bases, with 10 bases left between them. The CDR3 contains 16 residues. Per germline, CDR1 MNHEY and CDR2 SMNVEV (reference sequence). CDR3 sequence reads: CASSLLGVLAKNIQYF. CDR3 sequence (DNA): TGTGCCAGCAGTTTATTAGGAGTGCTAGCCAAAAACATTCAGTACTTC.

To note about this clone: The identical CDR3 is also encoded by other nucleotide sequences in the sample. V and J are TRBV9 and TRBJ1-1; possibly TRBD1 for D (5 bases). Germline CDR1 is SGDLS and CDR2 is YYNGEE. V was pared by 0 bases and J by 3 bases, with 9 bases between. This CDR3 comprises 14 residues. The CDR3 DNA reads TGTGCCAGCAGCGTAGTCAGAGGGGACACTGAAGCTTTCTTT. This translates into CASSVVRGDTEAFF.

The chain joins TRBV5-6 to TRBJ2-7; 7 bases match TRBD1. Germline loops: CDR1 SGHDT, CDR2 YYEEEE. With 3 bases clipped from V and 3 bases from J, the junction kept 6 bases outside the gene matches. This CDR3 is 14 amino acids long. The CDR3 region is CASSWGTEFYEQYF. The CDR3, as DNA: TGTGCCAGCAGCTGGGGGACAGAATTCTACGAGCAGTACTTC.